Below are 6 T cell receptor beta chains sequenced from a single sample in a study of blood T cell repertoires in COVID-19. TCRdb keeps only in-frame clones here, not all; method: immunoSEQ multiplex PCR. The data contain some 85,000 clones, about 80% of them singletons. The specimen sequenced was peripheral blood. These receptors came from a woman of 80 years or more with acute or convalescent COVID-19.

The rearrangement links TRBV18 to TRBJ1-1; 8 positions match TRBD1. Germline V lookup: CDR1 KGHSH, CDR2 LQKENI. Losses at the gene ends were 4 bases for V and 5 bases for J; bases not matched to a gene: 6. There are 14 residues in the CDR3. This CDR3 is CASSRAGGETEAFF. The CDR3 nucleotides read TGTGCCAGCTCACGAGCAGGGGGCGAGACTGAAGCTTTCTTT.

The V gene is TRBV5-1, the J gene TRBJ1-2; D gene uncertain. Trimming removed 2 bases from V and 0 bases from J, with 8 bases in between. The germline CDR1 and CDR2 sequences are SGHRS and YFSETQ. This CDR3 region has 14 residues. The CDR3 sequence: CASSLTATNYGYTF. In nucleotides, the CDR3 is TGCGCCAGCAGCTTAACAGCCACTAACTATGGCTACACCTTC.

The V and J genes are TRBV5-1 and TRBJ2-6; D unclear. Deletions cut 3 bases from V and 0 bases from J, with 13 bases between. The CDR3 length is 17 residues. The germline gives CDR1 SGHRS, CDR2 YFSETQ. CDR3 loop: CASSSSFASSGANVLTF. As DNA, the CDR3 is TGCGCCAGCAGCTCCAGTTTTGCAAGCTCTGGGGCCAACGTCCTGACTTTC. The full variable domain, rest sourced from reference TRBV5-1 and TRBJ2-6, is KAGVTQTPRYLIKTRGQQVTLSCSPISGHRSVSWYQQTPGQGLQFLFEYFSETQRNKGNFPGRFSGRQFSNSRSEMNVSTLELGDSALYLCASSSSFASSGANVLTFGAGSRLTVL.

The J gene is TRBJ1-1, the V gene TRBV6-5; a possible D gene is TRBD1 (5 bases). V was cut by 7 bases and J by 1 base, with 13 bases left in between. Per the germline V gene, CDR1 is MNHEY and CDR2 is SVGAGI. CDR3 length equals 14 residues. The CDR3 sequence: CASKEGRRNTEAFF. CDR3 coding DNA: TGTGCCAGCAAGGAGGGACGCAGGAACACTGAAGCTTTCTTT.

In nucleotides, the CDR3 is TGTGCCAGCAGCGTAACCGGGGGGGAGCTGTTTTTT. Its translation is CASSVTGGELFF. This chain links TRBV9 with TRBJ2-2; D uncertain. The V gene lost 1 base and the J gene lost 8 bases, with 6 bases spanning the gap. Germline lookup yields CDR1 SGDLS and CDR2 YYNGEE. This CDR3 has 12 residues.

This clone was recorded only once. The rearrangement links TRBV5-4 to TRBJ1-2, with D perhaps TRBD1 (5 bases). Germline CDR1 SGHNT, CDR2 YYREEE (reference sequence). V lost 0 bases and J 7 bases, leaving 7 bases between the germline ends. The CDR3 consists of 12 residues. The CDR3 coding sequence is TGTGCCAGCAGCTTGGCGACAGCTGGCTACACCTTC. Amino acid sequence: CASSLATAGYTF.